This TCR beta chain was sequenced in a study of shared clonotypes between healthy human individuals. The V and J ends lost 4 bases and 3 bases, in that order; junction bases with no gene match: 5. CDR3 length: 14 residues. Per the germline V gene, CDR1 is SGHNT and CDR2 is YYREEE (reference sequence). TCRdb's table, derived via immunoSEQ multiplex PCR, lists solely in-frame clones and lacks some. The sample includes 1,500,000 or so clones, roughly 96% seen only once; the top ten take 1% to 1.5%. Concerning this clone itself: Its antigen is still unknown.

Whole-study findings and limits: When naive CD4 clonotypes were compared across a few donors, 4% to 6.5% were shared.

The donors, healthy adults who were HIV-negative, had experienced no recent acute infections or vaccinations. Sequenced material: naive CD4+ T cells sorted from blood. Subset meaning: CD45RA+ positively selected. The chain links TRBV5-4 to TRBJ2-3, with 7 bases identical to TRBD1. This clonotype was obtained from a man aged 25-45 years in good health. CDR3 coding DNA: TGTGCCAGCAGCCCAACAGGGGTTACAGATACGCAGTATTTT. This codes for CASSPTGVTDTQYF.